This TCR beta chain was observed in a study of cytomegalovirus exposure and HLA in healthy donors. The CDR3 is 15 residues long. The ends were cut back, 1 base at V and 2 bases at J, with 9 bases in the middle. Germline V lookup: CDR1 MGHRA, CDR2 YSYEKL. Primers: 60 Vbeta forward and 13 Jbeta reverse. TCRdb's copy holds only in-frame clones and misses some; the assay was immunoSEQ multiplex PCR. This sample's table has 110,000 to 150,000 clones. Comment on this clone: The target antigen is unknown.

Study-wide results and limits: Accurate prediction of most subjects' HLA-A and HLA-B alleles from TCR beta sequences was reported. Accounts indicate the classifier identified cytomegalovirus status with strong specificity and sensitivity.

This TCR derives from a male donor in good health and CMV-seronegative. Source material: PBMCs. V is TRBV4-1 and J is TRBJ2-1, with D possibly TRBD2 on 6 matching bases. CDR3 DNA: TGCGCCAGCAGCCAAGGGGCGGGAACCTACAATGAGCAGTTCTTC. Its protein is CASSQGAGTYNEQFF.